This T cell receptor beta chain was recorded in a study of shared clonotypes between healthy human individuals. This clone showed up just a few times. Only in-frame clones appear in the TCRdb table, and some are missing; sequencing was by immunoSEQ multiplex PCR. The table has over 700,000 clones, over 60% seen once. This CDR3 spans 14 amino acids. The V end was cut by 3 bases, the J end by 4 bases, with 12 bases between. Germline V gene lookup returns CDR1 MNHNY and CDR2 SVGAGI (reference sequence). Healthy HIV-negative adults with no recent acute infections or vaccinations were recruited as donors. Sequencing input: memory CD4+ T cells sorted from blood. Subset meaning: CD45RA-negative fraction. The clonotype comes from a woman younger than 45 in good health. The J gene is TRBJ1-2, the V gene TRBV6-6, with a tentative D call TRBD1 (6 bases). The CDR3 nucleotides are TGTGCCAGCAGTTATCAACAGGGATCCTATGGCTACACCTTC. Translation gives CASSYQQGSYGYTF.